The clone carrying this TCR beta chain showed up just a few times. The assay was immunoSEQ multiplex PCR, and TCRdb's table has in-frame clones only and misses some. Of more than 30,000 clones detected, more than 85% appear once; the ten largest clones hold about 25%. The data derive from a study of blood T cell repertoires in COVID-19. Sequencing input: peripheral blood. This receptor was obtained from a woman older than 75 with active or convalescent COVID-19.

CDR3 in DNA: TGTGCCAGTCGACCCTGGGGGGGGGACAATCAGCCCCAGCATTTT. Protein: CASRPWGGDNQPQHF. The J gene is TRBJ1-5, the V gene TRBV19; possible D gene TRBD1, 5 bases. This CDR3 is built from 15 residues. The germline V and J ends were trimmed by 8 bases and 3 bases, with 17 bases remaining between them. CDR1 is LNHDA and CDR2 is SQIVND in the germline V gene (reference sequence).